The 14 T cell receptor beta chains given below trace back to one sample, sequenced in a study of cytomegalovirus exposure and HLA in healthy donors. Researchers ran the PCR with 60 Vbeta and 13 Jbeta primers. Sequencing was performed with immunoSEQ multiplex PCR; in TCRdb, only in-frame clones are kept and a portion is missing. The sample holds around 140,000 clones. Sequencing was carried out using PBMCs. These receptors all stem from a woman aged 35 to 49 in good health and CMV-seropositive.

The chain joins TRBV10-1 to TRBJ2-7; 12 bases map to TRBD2. V gave up 7 bases and J gave up 0 bases; unmatched junction bases: 10. This CDR3 is 17 amino acids long. Germline-derived CDR1 and CDR2 are WNHNN and SYGVQD (reference sequence). CDR3 in DNA: TGCGCCAGCACCGGGGAGACTAGCGGGAGTGGCTCCTACGAGCAGTACTTC. Protein: CASTGETSGSGSYEQYF.

The CDR3: CASSESFGAKNIQYF. The DNA for the CDR3 is TGCGCCAGCAGTGAGTCATTCGGAGCCAAAAACATTCAGTACTTC. The rearrangement links TRBV10-1 to TRBJ2-4; D not resolved. Germline values: CDR1 WNHNN, CDR2 SYGVQD (reference sequence). V lost 0 bases and J 0 bases, leaving 6 bases between the germline ends. The CDR3 loop spans 15 amino acids.

In DNA form, the CDR3 reads TGTGCCAGCAGTGGCAGACAGGGGCGGTTTCTCGACAATGAGCAGTTCTTC. Its translation is CASSGRQGRFLDNEQFF. The V and J genes are TRBV27 and TRBJ2-1, with 8 bases lining up with TRBD1. Germline lookup yields CDR1 MNHEY and CDR2 SMNVEV (reference sequence). This CDR3 spans 17 amino acids. J lost 5 bases, V lost 5 bases, and 14 bases had no gene match.

CDR3 in DNA: TGTGCCAGCTCACCCAGGACGGGGGGTGGCTACACCTTC. Protein product: CASSPRTGGGYTF. The rearrangement links TRBV18 to TRBJ1-2; D is perhaps TRBD1 (5 bases). CDR1 and CDR2 (germline): KGHSH, LQKENI. V was trimmed by 3 bases and J by 7 bases, leaving 12 bases between them. The CDR3 is 13 residues long.

This chain links TRBV19 with TRBJ2-3; no definite D call. The germline CDR1 and CDR2 sequences are LNHDA and SQIVND (reference sequence). Trimming shortened V by 10 bases and J by 2 bases, and 19 bases separated the two germline ends. The CDR3 extends over 15 amino acids. Written as DNA, the CDR3 is TGTGCCACCCCAATTTGCGCGCCCCACACAGATACGCAGTATTTT. This sequence encodes CATPICAPHTDTQYF. The full variable domain, rest sourced from reference TRBV19 and TRBJ2-3, is DGGITQSPKYLFRKEGQNVTLSCEQNLNHDAMYWYRQDPGQGLRLIYYSQIVNDFQKGDIAEGYSVSREKKESFPLTVTSAQKNPTAFYLCATPICAPHTDTQYFGPGTRLTVL.

A word on this clone: One end of the junction is discordant with germline, which a read error may explain. The J gene is TRBJ2-7, the V gene TRBV28; 7 bases map to TRBD2. Germline CDR1 is MDHEN and CDR2 is SYDVKM. The CDR3 has 14 amino acids. CDR3 nucleotides: TGTGCCAGCAGCTTATCTGGACTAGTCTACGAGCAGTACTTC. Encoded protein: CASSLSGLVYEQYF.

The chain has TRBV18 and TRBJ2-3; 8 bases align to TRBD1. The CDR3 contains 17 residues. The ends lost 2 bases at V and 4 bases at J; junction bases unmatched: 11. The germline V gene has CDR1 KGHSH and CDR2 LQKENI. CDR3 bases: TGTGCCAGCTCACCATGGCGGGCAGGGGGCGCGCCAGATACGCAGTATTTT. Amino acids: CASSPWRAGGAPDTQYF. The full variable domain, completed using reference TRBV18 and TRBJ2-3, is NAGVMQNPRHLVRRRGQEARLRCSPMKGHSHVYWYRQLPEEGLKFMVYLQKENIIDESGMPKERFSAEFPKEGPSILRIQQVVRGDSAAYFCASSPWRAGGAPDTQYFGPGTRLTVL.

The V gene is TRBV27, the J gene TRBJ1-2; perhaps TRBD1 as D (6 bases). Per the germline V gene, CDR1 is MNHEY and CDR2 is SMNVEV (reference sequence). V gave up 0 bases and J gave up 7 bases, with 15 bases separating them. The CDR3 runs 15 residues. In DNA, the CDR3 is TGTGCCAGCAGTTTATCTTTTGAGGGGGTGCTTGGCTACACCTTC. It translates to CASSLSFEGVLGYTF.

This chain links TRBV5-1 with TRBJ2-7, with a possible D match to TRBD1 (5 bases). Germline CDR1 reads SGHRS; CDR2 reads YFSETQ. V was shortened by 1 base and J by 2 bases, with 10 bases between the two germline ends. The CDR3 consists of 14 residues. The CDR3, as DNA: TGCGCCAGCAGCTTGACGCACAGGCCCTACGAGCAGTACTTC. Its protein is CASSLTHRPYEQYF.

The rearrangement uses TRBV2 and TRBJ2-7; D call uncertain. Germline CDR1 reads SNHLY; CDR2 reads FYNNEI. The CDR3 sequence is 12 residues long. The V and J ends lost 8 bases and 2 bases respectively, with 10 bases between them. CDR3 in amino acids: CASRGETYEQYF. The CDR3 region has the DNA TGTGCCAGCCGCGGAGAGACCTACGAGCAGTACTTC.

The rearrangement uses TRBV5-4 and TRBJ1-2; 8 nucleotides align to TRBD1. The junction had 10 bases not matched to a gene; V was cut back by 4 bases and J by 2 bases. Germline V gene data show CDR1 as SGHNT and CDR2 as YYREEE (reference sequence). The CDR3 is made up of 16 amino acids. The chain's CDR3 is CASSPLDRALNYGYTF. The CDR3, as DNA: TGTGCCAGCAGCCCCCTGGACAGGGCCCTGAACTATGGCTACACCTTC.

The chain has TRBV29-1 and TRBJ2-5; the D gene is possibly TRBD1 (6 bases). The end of the DNA aligns better with TRBJ2-7, so the J call may be wrong. Germline CDR1 SQVTM, CDR2 ANQGSEA. The CDR3 sequence is 12 residues long. CDR3 sequence reads: CSVGGPNYEQYF. The CDR3 DNA follows: TGCAGCGTTGGGGGGCCAAACTACGAGCAGTACTTC.

The chain joins TRBV29-1 to TRBJ1-6; D not certain. Trimming stripped 6 bases from V and 6 bases from J, with 15 bases between. CDR3 length: 14 amino acids. Germline-derived CDR1 and CDR2 are SQVTM and ANQGSEA. The DNA of the CDR3 is TGCAGCGTGCGGGAAAACGTGCGTAATTCACCCCTCCACTTT. It specifies CSVRENVRNSPLHF. Based on the CDR3 plus reference TRBV29-1 and TRBJ1-6, the full variable domain is SAVISQKPSRDICQRGTSLTIQCQVDSQVTMMFWYRQQPGQSLTLIATANQGSEATYESGFVIDKFPISRPNLTFSTLTVSNMSPEDSSIYLCSVRENVRNSPLHFGNGTRLTVT.

J is TRBJ2-7 and V is TRBV30, with TRBD1 matching over 9 bases. This CDR3 spans 13 amino acids. The V and J ends lost 1 base and 4 bases, in that order; junction bases with no gene match: 2. Germline V gene data show CDR1 as GTSNPN and CDR2 as SVGIG (reference sequence). The chain's CDR3 is CAWSAGQGYEQYF. In nucleotides, the CDR3 is TGTGCCTGGAGTGCGGGACAGGGATACGAGCAGTACTTC.